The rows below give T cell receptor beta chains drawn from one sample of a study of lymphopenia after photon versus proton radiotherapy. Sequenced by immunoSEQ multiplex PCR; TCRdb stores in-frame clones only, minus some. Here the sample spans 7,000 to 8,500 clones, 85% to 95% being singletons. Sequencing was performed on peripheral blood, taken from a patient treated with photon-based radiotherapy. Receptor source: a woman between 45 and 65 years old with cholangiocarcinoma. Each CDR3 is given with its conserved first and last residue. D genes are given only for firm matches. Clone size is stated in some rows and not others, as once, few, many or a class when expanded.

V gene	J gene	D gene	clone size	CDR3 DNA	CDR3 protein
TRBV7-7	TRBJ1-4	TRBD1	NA	TGTGCCAGCAGCCTTAATCCGGGACAGGGGAAACTGTTTTTT	CASSLNPGQGKLFF
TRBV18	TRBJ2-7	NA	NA	TGTGCCAGCACAGGCCGGCTCTACGAGCAGTACTTC	CASTGRLYEQYF
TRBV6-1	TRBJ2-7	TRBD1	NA	TGTGCCAGCAGTCAAGCCGACCCAGGGCAGGGGGCTTACGAGCAGTACTTC	CASSQADPGQGAYEQYF
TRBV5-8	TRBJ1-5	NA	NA	TGTGCCAGCAGCTTTGTTCCGCCCCAGCATTTT	CASSFVPPQHF
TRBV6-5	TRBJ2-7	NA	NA	TGTGCCAGCCGGCCTCAGGGAAGGTACGAGCAGTACTTC	CASRPQGRYEQYF
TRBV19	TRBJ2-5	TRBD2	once	TGTGCCAGTAGGAGCGGGGGGGCAGAGACCCAGTACTTC	CASRSGGAETQYF
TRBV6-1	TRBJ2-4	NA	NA	TGTGCCAGCAGTTCAGTACCTCCGAGAAACATTCAGTACTTC	CASSSVPPRNIQYF
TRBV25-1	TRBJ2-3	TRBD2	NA	TGTGCCAGCAGTGAACAGACTAGCGGGGGACGCACAGATACGCAGTATTTT	CASSEQTSGGRTDTQYF
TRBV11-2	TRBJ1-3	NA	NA	TGTGCCAGCAGCGATACACGGCGCTCTGGAAACACCATATATTTT	CASSDTRRSGNTIYF
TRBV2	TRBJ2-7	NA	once	TGTGCCAGCAGTACATCCGAGCAGTACTTC	CASSTSEQYF
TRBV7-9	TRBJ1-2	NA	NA	TGTGCCAGCAGCTTATTCATGGATTCTAACTATGGCTACACCTTC	CASSLFMDSNYGYTF
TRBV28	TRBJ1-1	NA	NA	TGTGCCAGCACCATGGGGGGTGCCAACACTGAAGCTTTCTTT	CASTMGGANTEAFF
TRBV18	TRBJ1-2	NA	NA	TGTGCCAGCTCACCACTCGACAGCTCTTATGGCTACACCTTC	CASSPLDSSYGYTF
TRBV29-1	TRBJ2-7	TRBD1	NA	TGCAGCGTCCGAGGACAGGGGGGGAGGAACGAGCAGTACTTC	CSVRGQGGRNEQYF
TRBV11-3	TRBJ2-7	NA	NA	TGTGCCAGCAGCTTAGGGCCCAAATACGAGCAGTACTTC	CASSLGPKYEQYF
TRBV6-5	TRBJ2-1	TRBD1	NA	TGTGCCAGCACGGCAGGGGGAACATACAATGAGCAGTTCTTC	CASTAGGTYNEQFF
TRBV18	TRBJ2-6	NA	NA	TGTGCCAGCTCACTCGGACGCGGTGCTGGGGCCAACGTCCTGACTTTC	CASSLGRGAGANVLTF
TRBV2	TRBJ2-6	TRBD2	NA	TGTGCCAGCAGGGGAGGGGCTAGCTTAAGGGCCAACGTCCTGACTTTC	CASRGGASLRANVLTF
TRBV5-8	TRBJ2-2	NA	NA	TGTGCCAGCAGCTTGAGTCTTGCGGGGGAGCTGTTTTTT	CASSLSLAGELFF
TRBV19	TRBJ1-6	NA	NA	TGTGCCAGTAGTATTTCGAGACCGCTCAATTCACCCCTCCACTTT	CASSISRPLNSPLHF
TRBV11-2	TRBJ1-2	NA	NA	TGTGCCAGCAGCTTATTGGCAGGGTGGAACTATGGCTACACCTTC	CASSLLAGWNYGYTF
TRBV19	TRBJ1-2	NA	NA	TGTGCCAGTAGTATAGTCCTGGGATCTAACTATGGCTACACCTTC	CASSIVLGSNYGYTF
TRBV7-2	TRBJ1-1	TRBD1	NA	TGTGCCAGCAGCTTCGACAGGGGGCCTCGATCGCGCGAAGCTTTCTTT	CASSFDRGPRSREAFF